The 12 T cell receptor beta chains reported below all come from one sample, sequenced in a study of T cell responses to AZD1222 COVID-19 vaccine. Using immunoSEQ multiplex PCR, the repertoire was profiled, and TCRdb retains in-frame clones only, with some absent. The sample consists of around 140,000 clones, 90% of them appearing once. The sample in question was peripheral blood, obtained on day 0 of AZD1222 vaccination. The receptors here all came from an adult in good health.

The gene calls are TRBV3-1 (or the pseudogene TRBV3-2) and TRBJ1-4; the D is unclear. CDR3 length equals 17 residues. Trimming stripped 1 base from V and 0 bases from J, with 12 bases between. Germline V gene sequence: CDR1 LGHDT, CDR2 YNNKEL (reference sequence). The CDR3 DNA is TGTGCCAGCAGCCAAGCCCTAACCCCTGCAACTAATGAAAAACTGTTTTTT. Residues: CASSQALTPATNEKLFF.

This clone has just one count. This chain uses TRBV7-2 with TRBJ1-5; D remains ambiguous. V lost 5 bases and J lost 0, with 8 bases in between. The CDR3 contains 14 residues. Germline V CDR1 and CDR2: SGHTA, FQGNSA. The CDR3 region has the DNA TGTGCCAGCAGCCCCGACTCTAGCAATCAGCCCCAGCATTTT. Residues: CASSPDSSNQPQHF.

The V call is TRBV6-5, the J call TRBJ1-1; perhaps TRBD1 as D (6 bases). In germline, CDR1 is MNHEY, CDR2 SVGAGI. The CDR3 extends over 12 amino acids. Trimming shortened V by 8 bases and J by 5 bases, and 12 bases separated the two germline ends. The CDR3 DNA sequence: TGTGCCAGCCGACTAGGGGGAACTGAAGCTTTCTTT. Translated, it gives CASRLGGTEAFF.

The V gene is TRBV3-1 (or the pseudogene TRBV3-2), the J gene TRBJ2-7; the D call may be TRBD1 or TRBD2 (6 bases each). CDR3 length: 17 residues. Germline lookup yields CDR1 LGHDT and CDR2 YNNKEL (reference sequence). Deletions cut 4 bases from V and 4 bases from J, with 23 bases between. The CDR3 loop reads CASSPKRGRGLGYEQYF. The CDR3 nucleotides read TGTGCCAGCAGCCCCAAACGGGGGCGGGGCCTCGGTTACGAGCAGTACTTC.

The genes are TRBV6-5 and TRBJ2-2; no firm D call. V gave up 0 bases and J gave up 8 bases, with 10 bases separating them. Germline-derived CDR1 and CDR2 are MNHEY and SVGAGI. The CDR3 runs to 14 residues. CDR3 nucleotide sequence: TGTGCCAGCAGTTACTCACCCCATACAGGGGAGCTGTTTTTT. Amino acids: CASSYSPHTGELFF.

The CDR3 loop is CASGYTLAGGLGEQFF. In nucleotides, the CDR3 is TGTGCTAGTGGCTACACACTAGCGGGAGGGCTTGGTGAGCAGTTCTTC. The genes are TRBV12-5 and TRBJ2-1, with TRBD2 matching 13 bases. Germline V lookup: CDR1 LGHNT, CDR2 FRNRAP. V was pared by 6 bases and J by 9 bases, with 11 bases of the junction left unmatched. CDR3 length: 16 residues.

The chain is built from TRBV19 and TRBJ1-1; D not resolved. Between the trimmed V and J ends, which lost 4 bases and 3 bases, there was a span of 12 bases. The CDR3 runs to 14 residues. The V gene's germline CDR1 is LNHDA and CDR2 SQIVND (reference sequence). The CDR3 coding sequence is TGTGCCAGTAGTAAGTGGGTCCTAGACACTGAAGCTTTCTTT. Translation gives CASSKWVLDTEAFF.

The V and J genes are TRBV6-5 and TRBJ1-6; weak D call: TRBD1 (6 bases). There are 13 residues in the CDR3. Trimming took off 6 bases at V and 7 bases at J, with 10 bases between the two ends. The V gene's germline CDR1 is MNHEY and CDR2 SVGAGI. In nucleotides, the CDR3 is TGTGCCAGCAGACAAACAGGGAATTCACCCCTCCACTTT. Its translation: CASRQTGNSPLHF.

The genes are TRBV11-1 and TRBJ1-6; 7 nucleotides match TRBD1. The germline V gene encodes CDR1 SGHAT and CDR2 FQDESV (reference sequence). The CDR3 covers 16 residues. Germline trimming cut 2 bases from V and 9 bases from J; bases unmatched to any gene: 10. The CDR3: CASSLQSRQGSSPLHF. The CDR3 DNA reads TGTGCCAGCAGCTTACAATCGAGACAGGGAAGTTCACCCCTCCACTTT.

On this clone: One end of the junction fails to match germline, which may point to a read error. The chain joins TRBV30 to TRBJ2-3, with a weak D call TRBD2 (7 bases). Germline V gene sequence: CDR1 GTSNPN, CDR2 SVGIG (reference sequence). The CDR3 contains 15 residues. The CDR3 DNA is TGTGCTTGGATGATAGGGGGGGGCGGCACAGATACGCAGTATTTT. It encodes CAWMIGGGGTDTQYF.

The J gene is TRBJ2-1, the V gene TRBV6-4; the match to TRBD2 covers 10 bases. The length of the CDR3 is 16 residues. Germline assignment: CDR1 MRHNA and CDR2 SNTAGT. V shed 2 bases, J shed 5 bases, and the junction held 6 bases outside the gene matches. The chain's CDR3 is CASSDEASGGHNEQFF. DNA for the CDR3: TGTGCCAGCAGTGACGAGGCTAGCGGGGGCCACAATGAGCAGTTCTTC.

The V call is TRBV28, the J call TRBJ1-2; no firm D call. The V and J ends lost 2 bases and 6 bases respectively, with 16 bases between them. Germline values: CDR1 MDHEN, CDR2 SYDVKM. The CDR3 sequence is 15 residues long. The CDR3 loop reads CASSLVLRSGNGYTF. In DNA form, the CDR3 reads TGTGCCAGCAGTTTAGTACTCCGATCCGGGAATGGCTACACCTTC.